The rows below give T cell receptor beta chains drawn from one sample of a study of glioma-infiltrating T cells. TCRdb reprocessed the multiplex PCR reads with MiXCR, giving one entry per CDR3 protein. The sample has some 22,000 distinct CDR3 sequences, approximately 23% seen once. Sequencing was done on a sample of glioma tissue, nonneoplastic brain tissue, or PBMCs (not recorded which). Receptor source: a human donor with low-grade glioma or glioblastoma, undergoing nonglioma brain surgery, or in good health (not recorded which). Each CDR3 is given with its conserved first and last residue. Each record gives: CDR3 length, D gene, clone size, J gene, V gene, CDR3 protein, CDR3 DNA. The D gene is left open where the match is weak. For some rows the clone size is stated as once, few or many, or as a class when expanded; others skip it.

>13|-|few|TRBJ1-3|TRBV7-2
CASTVGPGNTIYF
TGTGCCAGCACGGTGGGGCCTGGAAACACCATATATTTT
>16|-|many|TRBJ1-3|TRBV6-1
CASSSRANTLRNTIYF
TGTGCCAGCAGTTCAAGGGCCAACACGCTGAGAAACACCATATATTTT
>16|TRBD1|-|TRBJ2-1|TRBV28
CASSFMGTGSNNEKFF
TGTGCCAGCAGTTTTATGGGGACAGGGTCTAACAATGAGAAGTTCTTC
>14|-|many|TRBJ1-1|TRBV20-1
CSAREYGQNTEAFF
TGCAGTGCTAGAGAGTACGGACAAAACACTGAAGCTTTCTTT
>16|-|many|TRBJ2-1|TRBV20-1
CSAPRRQGSSYNEQFF
TGCAGTGCGCCTCGACGCCAGGGCAGCTCCTACAATGAGCAGTTCTTC
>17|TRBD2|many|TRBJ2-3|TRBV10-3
CAISDNLLAGGRDTQYF
TGTGCCATCAGTGATAACCTACTAGCGGGGGGGAGAGATACGCAGTATTTT
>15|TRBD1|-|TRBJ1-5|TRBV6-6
CASSYSTGFDQPQHF
TGTGCCAGCAGTTACTCGACAGGGTTTGACCAGCCCCAGCATTTT
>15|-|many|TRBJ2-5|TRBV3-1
CASSQPGRDQETQYF
TGTGCCAGCAGCCAACCGGGTCGCGATCAAGAGACCCAGTACTTC
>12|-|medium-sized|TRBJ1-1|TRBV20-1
CSAREPPGEAFF
TGCAGTGCTAGAGAGCCCCCAGGTGAAGCTTTCTTT
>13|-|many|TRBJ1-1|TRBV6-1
CASSQGLGTEAFF
TGTGCCAGCAGCCAGGGGCTCGGCACTGAAGCTTTCTTT
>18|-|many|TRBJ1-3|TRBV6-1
CASWGQDSGTWGGASIYF
TGTGCCAGCTGGGGGCAGGACTCCGGCACCTGGGGCGGGGCCTCGATATATTTT
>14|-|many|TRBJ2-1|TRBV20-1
CSARQTSSYNEQFF
TGCAGTGCGCGACAGACGAGCTCCTACAATGAGCAGTTCTTC
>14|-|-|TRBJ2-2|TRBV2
CASMVGGGTGELFF
TGTGCCAGCATGGTCGGGGGTGGGACCGGGGAGCTGTTTTTT
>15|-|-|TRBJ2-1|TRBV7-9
CASSLRADPSNEQFF
TGTGCCAGCAGCCTCAGGGCGGATCCATCCAATGAGCAGTTCTTC
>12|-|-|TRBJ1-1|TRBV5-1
CASTREGTEAFF
TGCGCCAGCACCAGGGAAGGCACTGAAGCTTTCTTT
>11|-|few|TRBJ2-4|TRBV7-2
CAGTDGNIQYF
TGTGCCGGTACGGACGGAAACATTCAGTACTTC
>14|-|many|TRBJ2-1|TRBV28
CASSSFLALNEQFF
TGTGCCAGCAGTTCCTTCCTAGCGTTAAATGAGCAGTTCTTC
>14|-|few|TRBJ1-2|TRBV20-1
CSAEGKGVDYGYTF
TGCAGTGCTGAGGGTAAAGGGGTTGACTATGGCTACACCTTC
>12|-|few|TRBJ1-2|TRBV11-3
CVHVTGGYGYTF
TGTGTTCACGTCACGGGTGGCTATGGCTACACCTTC
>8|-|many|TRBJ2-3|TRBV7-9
CGTDTQYF
TGTGGCACAGATACGCAGTATTTT
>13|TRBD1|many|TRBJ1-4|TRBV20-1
CSARGQGLEKLFF
TGCAGTGCTAGAGGACAGGGCCTTGAAAAACTGTTTTTT
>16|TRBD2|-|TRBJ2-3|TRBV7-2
CASSFGLAGVTDTQYF
TGTGCCAGCAGCTTTGGACTAGCGGGGGTTACAGATACGCAGTATTTT